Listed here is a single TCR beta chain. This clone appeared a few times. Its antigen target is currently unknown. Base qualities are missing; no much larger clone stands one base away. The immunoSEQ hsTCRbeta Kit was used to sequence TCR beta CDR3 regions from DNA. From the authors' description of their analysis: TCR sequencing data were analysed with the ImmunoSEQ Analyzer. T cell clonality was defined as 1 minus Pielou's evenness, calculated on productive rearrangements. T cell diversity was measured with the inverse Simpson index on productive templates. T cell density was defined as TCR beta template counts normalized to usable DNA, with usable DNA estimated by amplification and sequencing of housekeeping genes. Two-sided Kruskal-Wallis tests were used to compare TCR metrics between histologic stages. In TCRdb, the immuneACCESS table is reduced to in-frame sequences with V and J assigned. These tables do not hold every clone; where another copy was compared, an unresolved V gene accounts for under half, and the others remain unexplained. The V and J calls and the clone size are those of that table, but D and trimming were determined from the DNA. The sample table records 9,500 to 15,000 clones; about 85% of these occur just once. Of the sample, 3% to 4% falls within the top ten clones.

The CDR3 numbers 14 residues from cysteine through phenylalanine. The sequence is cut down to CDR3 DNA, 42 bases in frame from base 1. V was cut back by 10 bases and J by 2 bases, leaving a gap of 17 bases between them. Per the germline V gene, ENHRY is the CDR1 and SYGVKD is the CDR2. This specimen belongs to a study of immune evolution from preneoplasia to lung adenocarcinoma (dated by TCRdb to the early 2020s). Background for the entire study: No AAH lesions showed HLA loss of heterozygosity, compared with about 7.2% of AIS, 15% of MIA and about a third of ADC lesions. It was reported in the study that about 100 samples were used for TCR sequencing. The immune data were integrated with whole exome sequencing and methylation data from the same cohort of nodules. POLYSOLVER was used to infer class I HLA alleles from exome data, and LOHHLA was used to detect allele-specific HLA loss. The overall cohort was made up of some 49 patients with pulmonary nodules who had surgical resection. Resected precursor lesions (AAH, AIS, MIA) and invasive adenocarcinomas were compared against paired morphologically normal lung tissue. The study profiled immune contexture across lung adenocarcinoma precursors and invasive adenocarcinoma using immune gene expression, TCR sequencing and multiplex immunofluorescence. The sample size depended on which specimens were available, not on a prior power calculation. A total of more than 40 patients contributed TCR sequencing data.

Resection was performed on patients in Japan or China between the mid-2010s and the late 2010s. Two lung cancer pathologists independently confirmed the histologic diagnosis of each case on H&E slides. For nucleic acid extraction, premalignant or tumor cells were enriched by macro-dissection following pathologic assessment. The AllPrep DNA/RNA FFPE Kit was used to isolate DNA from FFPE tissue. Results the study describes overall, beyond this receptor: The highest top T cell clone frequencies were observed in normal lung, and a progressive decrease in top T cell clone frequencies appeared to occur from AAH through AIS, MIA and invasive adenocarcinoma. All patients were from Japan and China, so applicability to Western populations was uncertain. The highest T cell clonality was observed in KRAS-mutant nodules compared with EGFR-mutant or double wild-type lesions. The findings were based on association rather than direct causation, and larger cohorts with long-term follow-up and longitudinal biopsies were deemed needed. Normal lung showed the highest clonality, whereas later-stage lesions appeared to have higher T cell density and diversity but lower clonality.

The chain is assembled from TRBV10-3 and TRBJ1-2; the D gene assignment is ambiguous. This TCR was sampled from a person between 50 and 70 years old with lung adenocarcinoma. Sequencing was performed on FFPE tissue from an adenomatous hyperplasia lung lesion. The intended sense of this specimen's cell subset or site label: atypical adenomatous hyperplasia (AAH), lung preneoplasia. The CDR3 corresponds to CATREREQNYGYTF. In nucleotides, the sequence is TGTGCCACCCGAGAGCGGGAGCAGAACTATGGCTACACCTTC.